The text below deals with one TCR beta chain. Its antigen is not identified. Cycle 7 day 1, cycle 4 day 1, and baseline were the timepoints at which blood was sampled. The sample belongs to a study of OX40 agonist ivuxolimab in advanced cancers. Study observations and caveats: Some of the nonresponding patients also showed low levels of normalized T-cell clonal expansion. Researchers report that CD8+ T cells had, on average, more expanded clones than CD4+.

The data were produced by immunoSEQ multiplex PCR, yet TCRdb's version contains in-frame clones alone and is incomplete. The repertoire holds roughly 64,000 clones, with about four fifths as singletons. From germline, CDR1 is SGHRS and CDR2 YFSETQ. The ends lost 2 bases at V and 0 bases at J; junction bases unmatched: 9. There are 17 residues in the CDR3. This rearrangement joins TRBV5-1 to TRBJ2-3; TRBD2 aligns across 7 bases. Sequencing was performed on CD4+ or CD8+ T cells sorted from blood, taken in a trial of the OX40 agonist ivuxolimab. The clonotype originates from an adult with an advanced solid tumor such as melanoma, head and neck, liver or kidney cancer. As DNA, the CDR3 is TGCGCCAGCAGCTTTATTATCCGGCGGGAGAGCACAGATACGCAGTATTTT. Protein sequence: CASSFIIRRESTDTQYF.